The T cell receptor (beta chain) described here comes from a study of human T cells and chemical hapten exposure. This clonotype was detected only a few times. Trimming removed 6 bases at V and 4 bases at J, with 9 bases between. In germline, CDR1 is DFQATT, CDR2 SNEGSKA (reference sequence). The CDR3 has 11 amino acids. Indicated time point: healthy volunteer bleed at 6 weeks. The template was total RNA from unfractionated whole blood. MiXCR, run by TCRdb on the RACE reads, gives a single entry per CDR3 protein. Of some 81,000 distinct CDR3 sequences listed, 7% to 9.5% are singletons. The sample comprised whole blood. The receptor's source is a female donor in good health. Some clones in this sample may be carry-over from other donors' samples. The chain links TRBV20-1 to TRBJ1-1; D unclear. CDR3 DNA: TGCAGTGCCTCGCCGGGCACTGAAGCTTTCTTT. It specifies CSASPGTEAFF.